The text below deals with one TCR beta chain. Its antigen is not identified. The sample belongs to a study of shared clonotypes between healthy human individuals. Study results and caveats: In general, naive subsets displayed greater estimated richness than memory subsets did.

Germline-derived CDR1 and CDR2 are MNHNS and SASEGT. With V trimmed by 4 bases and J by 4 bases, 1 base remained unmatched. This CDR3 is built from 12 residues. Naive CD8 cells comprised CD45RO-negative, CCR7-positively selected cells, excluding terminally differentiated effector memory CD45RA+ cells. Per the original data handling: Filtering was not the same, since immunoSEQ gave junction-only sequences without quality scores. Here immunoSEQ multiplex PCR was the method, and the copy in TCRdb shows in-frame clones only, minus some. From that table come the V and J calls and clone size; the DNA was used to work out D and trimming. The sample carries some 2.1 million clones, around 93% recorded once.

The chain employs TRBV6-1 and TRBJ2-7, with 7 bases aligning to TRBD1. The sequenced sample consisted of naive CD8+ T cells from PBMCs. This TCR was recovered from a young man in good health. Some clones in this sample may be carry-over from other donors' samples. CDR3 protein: CASSGTGYEQYF. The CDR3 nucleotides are TGTGCCAGCAGTGGGACAGGTTACGAGCAGTACTTC.